This T cell receptor beta chain was observed in a study of cytomegalovirus exposure and HLA in healthy donors. Points from the study as a whole: Reported performance of the classifier showed diagnosis of cytomegalovirus status with high specificity and sensitivity. Rarity characterized most TCR sequences, yet some public TCRs appeared in many donors. In the 130 or so validation repertoires, just under 95% of cluster scores exceeded 0, per a later analysis.

A word on this clone: Its antigen is not identified.

Sequencing used immunoSEQ multiplex PCR; TCRdb keeps in-frame clones, though not all of them. The repertoire holds 200,000 to 250,000 clones, 75% to 90% seen once, with roughly 5.4% in the top ten. Looked up from germline, CDR1 is SGHTA and CDR2 is FQGNSA. Unmatched junction bases numbered 4, after V lost 3 bases and J lost 3 bases. This CDR3 is 15 amino acids long. V gene TRBV7-2 combines with J gene TRBJ2-7, with TRBD1 identical over 11 bases. Material: PBMCs. The receptor was isolated from a woman under 30 in good health and CMV-seronegative. CDR3 sequence reads: CASSFRTGGDYEQYF. CDR3 DNA sequence: TGTGCCAGCAGCTTCCGGACAGGGGGCGACTACGAGCAGTACTTC. The complete variable domain, with remaining parts taken from reference TRBV7-2 and TRBJ2-7, reads GAGVSQSPSNKVTEKGKDVELRCDPISGHTALYWYRQSLGQGLEFLIYFQGNSAPDKSGLPSDRFSAERTGGSVSTLTIQRTQQEDSAVYLCASSFRTGGDYEQYFGPGTRLTVT.